The next 31 T cell receptor beta chains were all read from a single sample in a study of human T cells and chemical hapten exposure (dated by TCRdb to the early 2020s). Library generation was performed with RACE. The data were produced on a NextSeq 500. TCRdb redid the processing of the public reads, applying fastp at Q25 and MiXCR, and retained in-frame beta chains. Each entry is one CDR3 protein sequence, shown with its most common DNA and genes. This sample holds about 180,000 distinct CDR3 sequences; around 30% were observed only once. Together, the top ten hold 2.9% of the sample. The time point tag for this specimen amounts to: pre-sensitization, week 0. Reading the label with the study, this specimen's treatment or condition is: therapeutic diphenylcyclopropenone sensitization with weekly scalp DPC. The specimen comprised whole blood, sampled in connection with sensitization to the hapten diphenylcyclopropenone (DPC). These receptors were obtained from a woman aged 25 to 39 with alopecia areata. Some clones in this sample may be carry-over from other donors' samples.

The rearrangement links TRBV20-1 to TRBJ1-4; TRBD1 is a possible D gene (6 bases). The CDR3 has 14 amino acids. Trimming removed 6 bases from V and 6 bases from J, with 17 bases in between. Germline V lookup: CDR1 DFQATT, CDR2 SNEGSKA (reference sequence). The CDR3 region has the DNA TGCAGTGCCCCTGGTTTCCCAGGGGATGAAAAACTGTTTTTT. Its translation: CSAPGFPGDEKLFF.

This clonotype was detected only a few times. The J gene is TRBJ2-7, the V gene TRBV29-1; 7 nucleotides line up with TRBD2. Trimming at V came to 8 bases and at J to 2 bases, leaving 9 bases not matched to a gene. Looked up from germline, CDR1 is SQVTM and CDR2 is ANQGSEA. This CDR3 is built from 13 residues. The CDR3 loop reads CSSREAGAYEQYF. For the CDR3, the DNA is TGCAGCTCGCGAGAGGCGGGGGCCTACGAGCAGTACTTC.

This chain joins TRBV29-1 and TRBJ2-3; D is undetermined. The CDR3 is made up of 14 amino acids. CDR1 and CDR2 from the germline V gene are SQVTM and ANQGSEA. Trimming took 4 bases from V and 2 from J, leaving 13 bases between them. The chain's CDR3 is CSVVPLANTDTQYF. For the CDR3, the DNA is TGCAGCGTTGTCCCCTTAGCCAACACAGATACGCAGTATTTT.

This clonotype appeared a few times. The J gene is TRBJ2-2, the V gene TRBV6-5; the D is unclear. The CDR3 has 13 residues. Trimming left V 5 bases short and J 5 bases short, with 9 bases between. Germline CDR1 reads MNHEY; CDR2 reads SVGAGI. The CDR3 loop is CASSTTGTGELFF. The DNA of the CDR3 is TGTGCCAGCAGTACGACCGGTACCGGGGAGCTGTTTTTT.

This chain connects TRBV6-5 to TRBJ1-6; 9 bases are shared with TRBD1. J was trimmed by 9 bases and V by 2 bases; bases with no gene match: 5. Germline V gene data show CDR1 as MNHEY and CDR2 as SVGAGI. CDR3 length: 15 amino acids. CDR3 protein: CASSYHGTGLSPLHF. The CDR3, as DNA: TGTGCCAGCAGTTACCATGGGACAGGGCTTTCACCCCTCCACTTT.

V and J are TRBV2 and TRBJ2-3; D is unclear. Deletions cut 4 bases from V and 2 bases from J, with 10 bases between. This CDR3 has 14 residues. Germline CDR1 SNHLY, CDR2 FYNNEI. CDR3 coding DNA: TGTGCCAGCAGTGTGGGGTGGGTCACAGATACGCAGTATTTT. This translates into CASSVGWVTDTQYF.

In the case of this clonotype: Germline is not matched at one junction end, which may reflect a read error. The chain couples TRBV28 to TRBJ1-4; 8 nucleotides align to TRBD1. This CDR3 spans 11 amino acids. Looked up from germline, CDR1 is MDHEN and CDR2 is SYDVKM. The CDR3: CASSFGRGLTF. CDR3 DNA: TGTGCCAGCAGTTTCGGCAGGGGGCTTACTTTT.

This clonotype was detected a few times. The V call is TRBV7-9, the J call TRBJ1-1; D not certain. V lost 6 bases and J 1 base, leaving 6 bases between the germline ends. This CDR3 has 12 residues. Germline V lookup: CDR1 SEHNR, CDR2 FQNEAQ (reference sequence). CDR3 amino acids: CASRLQNTEAFF. Written as DNA, the CDR3 is TGTGCCAGCAGGCTACAGAACACTGAAGCTTTCTTT.

The chain employs TRBV27 and TRBJ1-1; 7 bases fit TRBD1. The CDR3 length is 12 residues. V was clipped by 8 bases and J by 2 bases; unmatched bases: 2. Per germline, CDR1 MNHEY and CDR2 SMNVEV (reference sequence). The CDR3 protein is CASGTENTEAFF. The CDR3 nucleotides are TGTGCCAGCGGGACAGAAAACACTGAAGCTTTCTTT.

In its sample, this clonotype was seen many times. The genes are TRBV12-5 and TRBJ2-7; unclear D gene. Germline CDR1 and CDR2: LGHNT and FRNRAP. The CDR3 consists of 15 residues. Trimming took off 0 bases at V and 3 bases at J, with 12 bases between the two ends. CDR3 nucleotide sequence: TGTGCTAGTGGTTTGGTCGGGTTTTCGGACTACGAGCAGTACTTC. This codes for CASGLVGFSDYEQYF.

The V and J genes are TRBV27 and TRBJ2-7; D is uncertain. The CDR3 runs to 13 residues. Germline loops: CDR1 MNHEY, CDR2 SMNVEV (reference sequence). V lost 4 bases and J 3 bases, leaving 10 bases between the germline ends. CDR3 nucleotides: TGTGCCAGCAGTTCACCTATGGACTACGAGCAGTACTTC. It yields the protein CASSSPMDYEQYF.

The chain combines TRBV9 with TRBJ2-7; the D gene is possibly TRBD1 (6 bases). Germline CDR1 reads SGDLS; CDR2 reads YYNGEE. The CDR3 covers 15 residues. Trimming left V 0 bases short and J 3 bases short, with 13 bases between. The CDR3 is CASSVEGVGGYEQYF. In nucleotides, the CDR3 is TGTGCCAGCAGCGTAGAGGGGGTTGGGGGCTACGAGCAGTACTTC.

This clonotype appeared a few times. The chain combines TRBV10-3 with TRBJ1-2; 7 bases fit TRBD1. Germline CDR1 and CDR2: ENHRY and SYGVKD. The junction had 4 bases not matched to a gene; V was cut back by 6 bases and J by 3 bases. CDR3 length equals 13 residues. Here the CDR3 reads CAISRGSDYGYTF. The CDR3 DNA reads TGTGCCATCAGCAGGGGGTCGGACTATGGCTACACCTTC.

The genes are TRBV7-2 and TRBJ2-5, with 9 bases identical to TRBD2. V trimming: 3 bases; J trimming: 4 bases; junction bases outside the gene matches: 6. The CDR3 totals 15 residues. CDR1 SGHTA and CDR2 FQGNSA come from the germline V gene. CDR3 coding DNA: TGTGCCAGCAGCTTGCCTAGCGGGGCCGGAGAGACCCAGTACTTC. It translates to CASSLPSGAGETQYF. Full variable domain (missing parts from reference TRBV7-2 and TRBJ2-5): GAGVSQSPSNKVTEKGKDVELRCDPISGHTALYWYRQSLGQGLEFLIYFQGNSAPDKSGLPSDRFSAERTGGSVSTLTIQRTQQEDSAVYLCASSLPSGAGETQYFGPGTRLLVL.

The chain joins TRBV2 to TRBJ2-7, with TRBD1 matching 9 bases. V was pared by 0 bases and J by 5 bases, with 8 bases of the junction left unmatched. CDR1 and CDR2 (germline): SNHLY, FYNNEI. The CDR3 loop spans 16 amino acids. CDR3 protein: CASSEAPGQGIDEQYF. CDR3 coding DNA: TGTGCCAGCAGTGAAGCCCCAGGACAGGGGATAGACGAGCAGTACTTC.

The chain carries TRBV18 and TRBJ1-2, with D uncertain. V was trimmed by 2 bases and J by 0 bases, leaving 10 bases between them. Germline V gene sequence: CDR1 KGHSH, CDR2 LQKENI. The length of the CDR3 is 15 residues. The DNA of the CDR3 is TGTGCCAGCTCACCATACGAGGACCCTAACTATGGCTACACCTTC. This encodes CASSPYEDPNYGYTF.

This clonotype was counted a few times. The J gene is TRBJ2-7, the V gene TRBV2, with TRBD2 identical over 8 bases. The CDR3 extends over 13 amino acids. Germline values: CDR1 SNHLY, CDR2 FYNNEI. Trimming took 8 bases from V and 1 from J; bases not matched to a gene: 4. CDR3 in amino acids: CASDTGGSYEQYF. For the CDR3, the DNA is TGTGCCAGCGACACGGGGGGGTCCTACGAGCAGTACTTC.

Only a few counts were recorded for this clonotype. The chain combines TRBV30 with TRBJ2-1; 10 positions match TRBD2. Trimming removed 0 bases from V and 5 bases from J; junction bases left unmatched: 1. Germline CDR1 is GTSNPN and CDR2 is SVGIG (reference sequence). CDR3 size: 14 residues. The CDR3 DNA follows: TGTGCCTGGAGTGTAGGACTAGCGGACAATGAGCAGTTCTTC. It specifies CAWSVGLADNEQFF.

The gene calls are TRBV28 and TRBJ2-7, with TRBD2 identical over 7 bases. The germline CDR1 and CDR2 sequences are MDHEN and SYDVKM. V shed 5 bases and J 7 bases; nucleotides not matched to a gene: 8. The CDR3 totals 13 residues. In DNA, the CDR3 is TGTGCCAGCAGTCCAGTAGCGGGTCGGGAGCAGTACTTC. This encodes CASSPVAGREQYF.

Comment on this clonotype: One end of the junction is discordant with germline, which a read error may explain. This sequence joins TRBV7-8 and TRBJ2-3; tentatively, D is TRBD1 or TRBD2 (6 bases each). Germline values: CDR1 SGHVS, CDR2 FQNEAQ. The length of the CDR3 is 19 residues. The CDR3 is CASSSPLGGGRSGTNTQYF. CDR3 sequence (DNA): TGTGCCAGCAGCTCCCCCTTGGGGGGCGGTCGATCCGGCACAAATACGCAGTATTTT.

This CDR3 is CATSRDGGGADTQYF. The CDR3 DNA sequence: TGTGCCACCAGCAGAGATGGAGGGGGCGCAGATACGCAGTATTTT. J is TRBJ2-3 and V is TRBV15; perhaps TRBD1 as D (7 bases). Germline lookup yields CDR1 LNHNV and CDR2 YYDKDF (reference sequence). CDR3 size: 15 residues. Trimming took off 0 bases at V and 4 bases at J, with 11 bases between the two ends.

This clonotype was detected a few times. The J gene is TRBJ1-3, the V gene TRBV9; no definite D call. There are 17 residues in the CDR3. The V end was cut by 1 base, the J end by 0 bases, with 14 bases between. Germline values: CDR1 SGDLS, CDR2 YYNGEE. In DNA, the CDR3 is TGTGCCAGCAGCGTATACGATGCGCCAAGCTCTGGAAACACCATATATTTT. It encodes CASSVYDAPSSGNTIYF. Complete variable domain (other parts from reference TRBV9 and TRBJ1-3): DSGVTQTPKHLITATGQRVTLRCSPRSGDLSVYWYQQSLDQGLQFLIQYYNGEERAKGNILERFSAQQFPDLHSELNLSSLELGDSALYFCASSVYDAPSSGNTIYFGEGSWLTVV.

V is TRBV4-3 and J is TRBJ2-7, with D perhaps matching TRBD2 (6 bases). Germline CDR1 is LGHNA and CDR2 is YSLEER. This CDR3 has 14 residues. V dropped 1 base and J dropped 4 bases, with 11 bases sitting between them. The DNA for the CDR3 is TGCGCCAGCAGCCAAGGCGCGGGGTCTTACGAGCAGTACTTC. It translates to CASSQGAGSYEQYF.

The chain combines TRBV7-9 with TRBJ1-2; no firm D call. Between the trimmed V and J ends, which lost 1 base and 7 bases, there was a span of 13 bases. Germline V CDR1 and CDR2: SEHNR, FQNEAQ (reference sequence). The CDR3 spans 14 residues. The CDR3 nucleotides read TGTGCCAGCAGCTTAGAGGCTCTAAATTCTGGCTACACCTTC. This codes for CASSLEALNSGYTF.

This clonotype showed up just a few times. J is TRBJ1-2 and V is TRBV4-2; D possibly corresponds to TRBD1 (6 bases). This CDR3 has 16 amino acids. Germline V gene sequence: CDR1 LGHNA, CDR2 YNFKEQ. Trimming pared 0 bases from V and 4 bases from J, leaving 15 bases between. CDR3 in amino acids: CASSQDLGGSGYGYTF. In nucleotides, the CDR3 is TGTGCCAGCAGCCAAGATCTTGGGGGCTCTGGCTATGGCTACACCTTC.

This chain joins TRBV18 and TRBJ1-1; the D gene is possibly TRBD1 (6 bases). Germline values: CDR1 KGHSH, CDR2 LQKENI. This CDR3 has 15 residues. The V gene lost 6 bases and the J gene lost 1 base, with 15 bases spanning the gap. The chain's CDR3 is CASSPPTGTNTEAFF. Written as DNA, the CDR3 is TGTGCCAGCTCCCCCCCCACAGGGACGAACACTGAAGCTTTCTTT.

J is TRBJ2-1 and V is TRBV20-1; the match to TRBD2 covers 7 bases. The ends lost 3 bases at V and 3 bases at J; junction bases unmatched: 11. The CDR3 spans 16 residues. Looked up from germline, CDR1 is DFQATT and CDR2 is SNEGSKA (reference sequence). CDR3 amino acids: CSASLWGGGDYNEQFF. The CDR3 DNA reads as TGCAGTGCTAGCCTCTGGGGGGGTGGGGACTACAATGAGCAGTTCTTC.

In this sample, this clonotype turned up a few times. The chain carries TRBV4-2 and TRBJ1-5, with D tentatively TRBD1 (5 bases). Trimming pared 1 base from V and 7 bases from J, leaving 14 bases between. This CDR3 region has 15 residues. CDR1 and CDR2 (germline): LGHNA, YNFKEQ. The chain's CDR3 is CASSQVRGREQPQHF. The CDR3 nucleotides are TGTGCCAGCAGCCAAGTTAGGGGTCGGGAACAGCCCCAGCATTTT.

This chain uses TRBV5-1 with TRBJ2-7; D remains ambiguous. V lost 0 bases, J lost 2 bases, and 12 bases lay in between. The CDR3 runs 15 residues. Germline-derived CDR1 and CDR2 are SGHRS and YFSETQ. Written as DNA, the CDR3 is TGCGCCAGCAGCTTGGCGGAGCAGAGACCCTACGAGCAGTACTTC. Translating it yields CASSLAEQRPYEQYF.

The V gene is TRBV5-1, the J gene TRBJ2-1; D possibly corresponds to TRBD1 (5 bases). Germline V lookup: CDR1 SGHRS, CDR2 YFSETQ. Trimming shortened V by 4 bases and J by 7 bases, and 12 bases separated the two germline ends. The CDR3 contains 13 residues. CDR3 bases: TGCGCCAGCAGCGGACAAGTTGGGAATGAGCAGTTCTTC. Translation: CASSGQVGNEQFF.

V usage is TRBV6-1 and J usage is TRBJ2-7; D is possibly TRBD1 or TRBD2 (5 bases each). The CDR3 spans 14 residues. Trimming stripped 5 bases from V and 5 bases from J, with 16 bases between. Germline lookup yields CDR1 MNHNS and CDR2 SASEGT. The CDR3 bases are TGTGCCAGCAGTCCCCAAGGGACGTCCCACGAGCAGTACTTC. Its protein is CASSPQGTSHEQYF.